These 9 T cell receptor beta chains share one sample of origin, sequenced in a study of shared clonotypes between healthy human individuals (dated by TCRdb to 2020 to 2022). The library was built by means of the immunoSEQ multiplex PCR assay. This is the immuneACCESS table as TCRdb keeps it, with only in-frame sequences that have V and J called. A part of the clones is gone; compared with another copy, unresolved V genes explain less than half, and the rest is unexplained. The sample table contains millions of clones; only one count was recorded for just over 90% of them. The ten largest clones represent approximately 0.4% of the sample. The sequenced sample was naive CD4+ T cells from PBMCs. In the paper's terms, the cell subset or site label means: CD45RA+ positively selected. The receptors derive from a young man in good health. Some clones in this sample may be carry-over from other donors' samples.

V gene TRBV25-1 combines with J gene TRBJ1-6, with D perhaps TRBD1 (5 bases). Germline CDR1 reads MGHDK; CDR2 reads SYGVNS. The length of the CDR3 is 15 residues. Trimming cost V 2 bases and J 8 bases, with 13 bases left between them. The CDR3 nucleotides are TGTGCCAGCAGTGAAAGACAGACCAGTGATTCACCCCTCCACTTT. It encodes CASSERQTSDSPLHF.

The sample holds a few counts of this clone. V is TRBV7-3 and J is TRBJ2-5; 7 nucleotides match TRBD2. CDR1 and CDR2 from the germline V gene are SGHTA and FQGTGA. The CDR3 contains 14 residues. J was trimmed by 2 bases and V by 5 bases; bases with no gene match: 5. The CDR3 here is CASSQSGNQETQYF. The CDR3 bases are TGTGCCAGCAGCCAAAGCGGGAATCAAGAGACCCAGTACTTC.

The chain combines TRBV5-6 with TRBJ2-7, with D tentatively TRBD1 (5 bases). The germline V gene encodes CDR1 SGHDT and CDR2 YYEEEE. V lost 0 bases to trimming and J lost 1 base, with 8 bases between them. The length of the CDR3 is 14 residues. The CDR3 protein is CASSLDRWSYEQYF. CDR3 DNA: TGTGCCAGCAGCTTGGACAGGTGGTCCTACGAGCAGTACTTC.

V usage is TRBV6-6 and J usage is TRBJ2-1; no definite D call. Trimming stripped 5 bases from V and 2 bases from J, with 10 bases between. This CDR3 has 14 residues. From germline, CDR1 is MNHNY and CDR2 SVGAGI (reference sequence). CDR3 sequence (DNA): TGTGCCAGCAGTCCCCAGCAAGCCTACAATGAGCAGTTCTTC. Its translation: CASSPQQAYNEQFF.

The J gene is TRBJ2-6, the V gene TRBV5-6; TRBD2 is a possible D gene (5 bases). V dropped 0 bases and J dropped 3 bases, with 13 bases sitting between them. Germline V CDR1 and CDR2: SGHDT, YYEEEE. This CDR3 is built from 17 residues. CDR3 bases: TGTGCCAGCAGCTTGGCTACGGGAATGGGTGGGGCCAACGTCCTGACTTTC. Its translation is CASSLATGMGGANVLTF.

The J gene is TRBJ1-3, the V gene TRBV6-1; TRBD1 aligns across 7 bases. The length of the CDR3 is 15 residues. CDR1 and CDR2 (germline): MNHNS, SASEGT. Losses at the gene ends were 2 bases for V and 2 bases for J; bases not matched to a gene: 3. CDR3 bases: TGTGCCAGCAGTGAACGACAGGGTACTGGAAACACCATATATTTT. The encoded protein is CASSERQGTGNTIYF.

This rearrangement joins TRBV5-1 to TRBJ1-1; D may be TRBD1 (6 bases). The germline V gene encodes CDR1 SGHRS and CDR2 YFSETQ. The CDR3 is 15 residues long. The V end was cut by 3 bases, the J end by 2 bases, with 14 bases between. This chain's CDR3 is CASSSGDNRNTEAFF. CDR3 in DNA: TGCGCCAGCAGCTCTGGGGACAACCGAAACACTGAAGCTTTCTTT.

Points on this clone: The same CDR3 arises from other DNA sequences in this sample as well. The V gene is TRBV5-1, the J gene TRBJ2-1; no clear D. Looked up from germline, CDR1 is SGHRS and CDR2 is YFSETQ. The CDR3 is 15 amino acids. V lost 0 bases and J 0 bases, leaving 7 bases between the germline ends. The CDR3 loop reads CASSLALGSYNEQFF. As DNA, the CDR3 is TGCGCCAGCAGCTTGGCCTTGGGCTCCTACAATGAGCAGTTCTTC.

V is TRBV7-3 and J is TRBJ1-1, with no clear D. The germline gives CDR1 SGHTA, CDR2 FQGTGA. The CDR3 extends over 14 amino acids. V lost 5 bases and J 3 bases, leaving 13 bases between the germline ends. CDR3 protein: CASSPTGGYTEAFF. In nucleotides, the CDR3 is TGTGCCAGCAGCCCCACCGGCGGGTACACTGAAGCTTTCTTT.